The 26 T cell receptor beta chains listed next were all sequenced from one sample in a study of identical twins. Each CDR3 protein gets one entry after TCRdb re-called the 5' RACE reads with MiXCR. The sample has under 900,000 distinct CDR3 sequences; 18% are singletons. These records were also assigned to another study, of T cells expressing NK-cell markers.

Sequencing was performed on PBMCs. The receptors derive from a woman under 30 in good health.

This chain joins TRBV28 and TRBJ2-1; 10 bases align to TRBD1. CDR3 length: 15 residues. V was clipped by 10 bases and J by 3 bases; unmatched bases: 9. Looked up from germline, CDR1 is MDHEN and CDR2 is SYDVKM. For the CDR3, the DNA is TGTGCCACCTGCTTGGGGACAGGGGTCTACAATGAGCAGTTCTTC. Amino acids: CATCLGTGVYNEQFF.

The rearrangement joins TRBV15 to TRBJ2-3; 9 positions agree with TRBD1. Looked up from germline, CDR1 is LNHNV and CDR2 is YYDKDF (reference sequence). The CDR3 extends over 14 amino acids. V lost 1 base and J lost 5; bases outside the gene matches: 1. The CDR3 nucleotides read TGTGCCACCAGCAGAGGACAGGGGGGAGATACGCAGTATTTT. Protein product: CATSRGQGGDTQYF.

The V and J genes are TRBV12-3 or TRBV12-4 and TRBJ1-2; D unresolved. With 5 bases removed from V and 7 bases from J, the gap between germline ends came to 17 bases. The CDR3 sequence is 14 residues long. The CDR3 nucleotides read TGTGCCAGCAGTACCGCCGGGAGCACCGGTGGCTACACCTTC. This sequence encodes CASSTAGSTGGYTF.

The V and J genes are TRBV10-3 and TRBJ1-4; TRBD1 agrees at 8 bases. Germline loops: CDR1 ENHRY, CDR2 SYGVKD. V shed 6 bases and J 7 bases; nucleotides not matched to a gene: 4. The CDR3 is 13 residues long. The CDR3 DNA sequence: TGTGCCATCAGCCACAGGGGGAGTGAAAAACTGTTTTTT. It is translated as CAISHRGSEKLFF.

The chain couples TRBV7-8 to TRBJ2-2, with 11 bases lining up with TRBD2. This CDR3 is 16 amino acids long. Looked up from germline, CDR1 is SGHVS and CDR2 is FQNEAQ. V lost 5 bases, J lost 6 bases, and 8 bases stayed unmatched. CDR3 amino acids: CASSLRSTSGAGELFF. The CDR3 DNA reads TGTGCCAGCAGCCTCCGATCGACTAGCGGGGCCGGGGAGCTGTTTTTT.

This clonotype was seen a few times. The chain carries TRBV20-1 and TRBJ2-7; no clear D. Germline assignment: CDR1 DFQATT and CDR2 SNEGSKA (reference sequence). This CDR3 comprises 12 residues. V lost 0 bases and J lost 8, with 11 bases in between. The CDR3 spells CSARDERGQQYF. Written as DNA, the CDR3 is TGCAGTGCTAGAGATGAACGCGGCCAGCAGTACTTC.

CDR3 nucleotide sequence: TGTGCCAGCAGTCTAGGGAGCGCTGTGGGGGATACGCAGTATTTT. Translating it yields CASSLGSAVGDTQYF. This rearrangement joins TRBV27 to TRBJ2-3; the D gene is possibly TRBD2 (5 bases). Germline V gives CDR1 MNHEY, CDR2 SMNVEV (reference sequence). The CDR3 length is 15 residues. V dropped 5 bases and J dropped 6 bases, with 18 bases sitting between them.

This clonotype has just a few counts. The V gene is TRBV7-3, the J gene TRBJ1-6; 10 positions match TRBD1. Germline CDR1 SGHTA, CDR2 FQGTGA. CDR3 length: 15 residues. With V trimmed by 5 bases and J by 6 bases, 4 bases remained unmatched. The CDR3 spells CASSRGQGGNSPLHF. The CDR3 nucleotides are TGTGCCAGCAGCCGAGGACAGGGGGGTAATTCACCCCTCCACTTT.

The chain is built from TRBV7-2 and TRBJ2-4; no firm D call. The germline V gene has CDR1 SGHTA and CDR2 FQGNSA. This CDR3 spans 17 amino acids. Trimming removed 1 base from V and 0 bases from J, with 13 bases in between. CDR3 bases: TGTGCCAGCAGCTTAGTATGGGCTGGAGTAGCCAAAAACATTCAGTACTTC. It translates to CASSLVWAGVAKNIQYF.

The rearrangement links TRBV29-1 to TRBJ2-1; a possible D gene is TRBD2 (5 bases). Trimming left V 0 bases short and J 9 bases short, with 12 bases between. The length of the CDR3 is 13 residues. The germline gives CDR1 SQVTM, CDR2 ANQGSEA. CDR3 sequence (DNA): TGCAGCGTTGAAGATCGAGGGTTAGGTGAGCAGTTCTTC. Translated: CSVEDRGLGEQFF.

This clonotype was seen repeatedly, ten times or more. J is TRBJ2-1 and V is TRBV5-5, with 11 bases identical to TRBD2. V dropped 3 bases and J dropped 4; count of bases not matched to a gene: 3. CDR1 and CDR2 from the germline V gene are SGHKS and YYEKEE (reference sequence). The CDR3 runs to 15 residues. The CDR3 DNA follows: TGTGCCAGCAGCTGGGGACTAGCGGTATACAATGAGCAGTTCTTC. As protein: CASSWGLAVYNEQFF. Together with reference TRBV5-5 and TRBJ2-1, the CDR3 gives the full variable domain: DAGVTQSPTHLIKTRGQQVTLRCSPISGHKSVSWYQQVLGQGPQFIFQYYEKEERGRGNFPDRFSARQFPNYSSELNVNALLLGDSALYLCASSWGLAVYNEQFFGPGTRLTVL.

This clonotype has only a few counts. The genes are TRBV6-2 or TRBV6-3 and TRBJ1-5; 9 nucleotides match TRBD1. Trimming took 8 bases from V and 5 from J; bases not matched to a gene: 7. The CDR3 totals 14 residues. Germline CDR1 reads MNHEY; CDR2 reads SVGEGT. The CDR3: CASETGGIDQPQHF. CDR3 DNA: TGTGCCAGCGAGACAGGGGGAATCGATCAGCCCCAGCATTTT.

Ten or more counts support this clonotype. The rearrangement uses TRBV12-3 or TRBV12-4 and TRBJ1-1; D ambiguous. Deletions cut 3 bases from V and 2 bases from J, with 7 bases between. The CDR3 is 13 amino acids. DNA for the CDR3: TGTGCCAGCAGTTTGCAAAGAAACACTGAAGCTTTCTTT. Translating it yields CASSLQRNTEAFF.

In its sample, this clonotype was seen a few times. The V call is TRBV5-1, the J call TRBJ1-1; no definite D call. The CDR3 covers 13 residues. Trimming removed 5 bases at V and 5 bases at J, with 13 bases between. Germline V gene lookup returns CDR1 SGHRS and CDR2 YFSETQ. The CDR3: CASSGGRLTEAFF. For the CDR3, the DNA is TGCGCCAGCAGTGGAGGCAGGTTAACTGAAGCTTTCTTT.

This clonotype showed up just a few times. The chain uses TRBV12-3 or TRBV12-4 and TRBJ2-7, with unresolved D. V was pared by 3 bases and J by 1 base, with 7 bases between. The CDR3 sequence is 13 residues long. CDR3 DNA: TGTGCCAGCAGTTTCCGTCCATCCTACGAGCAGTACTTC. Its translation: CASSFRPSYEQYF.

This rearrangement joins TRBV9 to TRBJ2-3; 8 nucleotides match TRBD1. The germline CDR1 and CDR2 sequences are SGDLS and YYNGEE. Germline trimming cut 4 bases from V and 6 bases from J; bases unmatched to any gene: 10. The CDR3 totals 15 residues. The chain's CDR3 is CASSPSGRGLDTQYF. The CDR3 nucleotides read TGTGCCAGCAGCCCTAGTGGCAGGGGGCTGGATACGCAGTATTTT.

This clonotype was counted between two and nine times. The CDR3 sequence is CASSHPSGASDTQYF. The CDR3 DNA sequence: TGCGCCAGCAGCCATCCCTCCGGGGCGTCAGATACGCAGTATTTT. The gene calls are TRBV5-1 and TRBJ2-3; D might be TRBD1 or TRBD2, each matching 5 bases. V was trimmed by 4 bases and J by 4 bases, leaving 16 bases between them. The CDR3 runs 15 residues. The V gene's germline CDR1 is SGHRS and CDR2 YFSETQ.

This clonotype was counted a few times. The CDR3 here is CASSYSGREGSYEQYF. For the CDR3, the DNA is TGTGCCAGCAGTTACTCGGGGCGGGAGGGCTCCTACGAGCAGTACTTC. The chain couples TRBV6-5 to TRBJ2-7, with 9 positions matching TRBD2. After removal of 0 bases from V and 0 bases from J, the junction contained 3 bases not matched to a gene. CDR3 length equals 16 residues. The germline V gene has CDR1 MNHEY and CDR2 SVGAGI.

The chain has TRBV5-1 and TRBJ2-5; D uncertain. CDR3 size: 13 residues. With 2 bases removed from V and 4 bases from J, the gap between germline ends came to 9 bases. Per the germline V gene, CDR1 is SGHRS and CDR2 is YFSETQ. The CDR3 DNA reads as TGCGCCAGCAGCTTTGAAATTGGAGAGACCCAGTACTTC. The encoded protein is CASSFEIGETQYF.

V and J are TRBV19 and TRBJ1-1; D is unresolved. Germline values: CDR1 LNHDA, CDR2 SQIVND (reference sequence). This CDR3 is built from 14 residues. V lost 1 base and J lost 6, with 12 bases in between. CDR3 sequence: CASSIARAEAEAFF. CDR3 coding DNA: TGTGCCAGTAGTATAGCCAGAGCTGAGGCTGAAGCTTTCTTT.

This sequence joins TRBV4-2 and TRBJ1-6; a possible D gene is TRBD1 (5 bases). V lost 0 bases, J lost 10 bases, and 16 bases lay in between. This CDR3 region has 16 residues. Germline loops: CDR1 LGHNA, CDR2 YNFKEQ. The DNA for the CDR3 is TGTGCCAGCAGCCAAGACGTCGGGACCCGGGGATCACCCCTCCACTTT. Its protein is CASSQDVGTRGSPLHF.

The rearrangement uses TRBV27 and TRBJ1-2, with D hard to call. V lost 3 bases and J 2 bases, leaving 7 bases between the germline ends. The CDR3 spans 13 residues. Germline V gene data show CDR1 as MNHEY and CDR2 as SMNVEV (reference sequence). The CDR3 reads CASSFTVNYGYTF. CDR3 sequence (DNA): TGTGCCAGCAGTTTTACAGTAAACTATGGCTACACCTTC.

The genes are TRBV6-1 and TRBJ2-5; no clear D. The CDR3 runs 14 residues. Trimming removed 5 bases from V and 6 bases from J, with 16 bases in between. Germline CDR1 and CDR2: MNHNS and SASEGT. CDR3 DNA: TGTGCCAGCAGTCCAATGGACCGCGGACAGACCCAGTACTTC. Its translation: CASSPMDRGQTQYF.

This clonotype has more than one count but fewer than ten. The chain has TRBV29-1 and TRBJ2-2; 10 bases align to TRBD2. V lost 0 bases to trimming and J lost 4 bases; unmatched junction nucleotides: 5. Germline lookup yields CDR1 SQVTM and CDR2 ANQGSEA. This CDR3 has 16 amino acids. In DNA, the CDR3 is TGCAGCGTTGAAGACTTTACTAGCGGGGTCACCGGGGAGCTGTTTTTT. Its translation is CSVEDFTSGVTGELFF.

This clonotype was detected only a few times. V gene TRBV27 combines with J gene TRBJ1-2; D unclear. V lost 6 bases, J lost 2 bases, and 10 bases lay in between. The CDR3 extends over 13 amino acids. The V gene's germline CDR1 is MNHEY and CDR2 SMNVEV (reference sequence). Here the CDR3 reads CASSPQLNYGYTF. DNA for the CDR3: TGTGCCAGCAGCCCTCAACTGAACTATGGCTACACCTTC.

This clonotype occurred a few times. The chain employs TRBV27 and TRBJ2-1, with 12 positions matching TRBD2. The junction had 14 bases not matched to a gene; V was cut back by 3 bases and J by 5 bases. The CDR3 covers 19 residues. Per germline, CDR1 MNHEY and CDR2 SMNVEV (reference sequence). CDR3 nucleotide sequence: TGTGCCAGCAGTTTCGGGGCTAGCGGGAGGGGACTACTTAACAATGAGCAGTTCTTC. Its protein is CASSFGASGRGLLNNEQFF.